This record covers a single T cell receptor beta chain. Authors' data handling: Reference gene primer amplification yielded estimated nucleated cell counts. Some clones are missing from TCRdb's copy, which holds only in-frame ones; the method was immunoSEQ multiplex PCR. The D gene and trimming were derived from the DNA, and the V and J assignments and clone size from that table. This sample yields around 270,000 clones, of which around nine tenths are seen a single time; over 7.5% belongs to the top ten. This specimen comes from a study of blood T cell repertoires in COVID-19. For the study at large: Researchers got acute and convalescent COVID-19 samples from the United States, Italy and Spain. T cells, B-cell-depleted T cells, or PBMCs provided the cDNA or gDNA that served as material.

Input material: peripheral blood. This receptor was taken from a man between 35 and 55 years old who had recovered from COVID-19.

The CDR3 region is CASSPRNRGSGNTIYF. CDR3 nucleotides: TGTGCCAGCAGCCCCAGGAACAGGGGGAGCGGAAACACCATATATTTT. The chain couples TRBV7-9 to TRBJ1-3, with TRBD1 matching over 8 bases. CDR1 and CDR2 from the germline V gene are SEHNR and FQNEAQ (reference sequence). The CDR3 covers 16 residues. Trimming cost V 5 bases and J 4 bases; bases outside gene matches: 10. Using reference TRBV7-9 and TRBJ1-3 for the parts outside the CDR3, the full variable domain is DTGVSQNPRHKITKRGQNVTFRCDPISEHNRLYWYRQTLGQGPEFLTYFQNEAQLEKSRLLSDRFSAERPKGSFSTLEIQRTEQGDSAMYLCASSPRNRGSGNTIYFGEGSWLTVV.